This is a list of T cell receptor beta chains from one sample in a study of OX40 agonist ivuxolimab in advanced cancers. Assay: immunoSEQ multiplex PCR; the TCRdb copy retains only in-frame clones and omits some. This table has tens of thousands of clones, about nine tenths appearing once. The specimen was CD4+ or CD8+ T cells sorted from blood, collected in a trial of the OX40 agonist ivuxolimab. These receptors came from an adult with an advanced solid tumor such as melanoma, head and neck, liver or kidney cancer. CDR3s include the opening cysteine and the closing phenylalanine or tryptophan. A D gene is named only where the DNA matches it firmly. Some rows have no size entry. The others give once, few or many, or a class for an expanded clone.

clone size	D gene	V gene	J gene	CDR3 DNA	CDR3 protein
.	.	TRBV5-8	TRBJ2-3	TGTGCCAGCAGCCCTCAGGGTTACGGGGCAGATACGCAGTATTTT	CASSPQGYGADTQYF
.	TRBD2	TRBV2	TRBJ2-7	TGTGCCAGCAGTAAGGAAGTAGCGGGAAAGCGGGAGCAGTACTTC	CASSKEVAGKREQYF
.	.	TRBV28	TRBJ2-1	TGTGCCAGCAGTTTTCGCCCCCGCAATGAGCAGTTCTTC	CASSFRPRNEQFF
.	TRBD2	TRBV2	TRBJ2-3	TGTGCCAGCACCGGGACTAGCGGCACAGATACGCAGTATTTT	CASTGTSGTDTQYF
.	.	TRBV27	TRBJ2-1	TGTGCCAGCAGCGTAAACCGGGACCCACCCTACAATGAGCAGTTCTTC	CASSVNRDPPYNEQFF
few	.	TRBV7-6	TRBJ1-5	TGTGCCAGCAGCTTCTCGGGCAATCAGCCCCAGCATTTT	CASSFSGNQPQHF
.	.	TRBV6-6	TRBJ2-3	TGTGCCAGCAGAGGGAGGAGGGGGCCCACAGATACGCAGTATTTT	CASRGRRGPTDTQYF
.	.	TRBV18	TRBJ1-1	TGTGCCAGCTCATCCGGGGTGAACACTGAAGCTTTCTTT	CASSSGVNTEAFF
once	TRBD2	TRBV7-2	TRBJ2-7	TGTGCCAGCAGCTTAGCTGCTAGCGGGAGCAATGAGCAGTACTTC	CASSLAASGSNEQYF
.	.	TRBV5-4	TRBJ2-1	TGTGCCAGCAGCTCCGGCAGGTCCCGCTCCTACAATGAGCAGTTCTTC	CASSSGRSRSYNEQFF
.	TRBD1	TRBV5-6	TRBJ2-3	TGTGCCAGCAGCATGGGACAGGGATCCACAGATACGCAGTATTTT	CASSMGQGSTDTQYF
once	.	TRBV6-6	TRBJ1-1	TGTGCCAGCAATACAGGGACCTCTGAAGCTTTCTTT	CASNTGTSEAFF
.	.	TRBV6-6	TRBJ1-2	TGTGCCAGCAGTTACCAGGGGAACTATGGCTACACCTTC	CASSYQGNYGYTF
.	.	TRBV11-2	TRBJ1-1	TGTGCCAGCAGCTTAGCAGCTTTCTTT	CASSLAAFF
.	.	TRBV30	TRBJ2-3	TGTGCCTGGAGAAGGGGGAGGGGGACAGATACGCAGTATTTT	CAWRRGRGTDTQYF
.	.	TRBV27	TRBJ2-7	TGTGCCAGCAGTTTATCGCCCCGACGTGTGGCAGGGGTAACCTACGAGCAGTACTTC	CASSLSPRRVAGVTYEQYF
.	TRBD2	TRBV10-3	TRBJ2-1	TGTGCCATCAGTGAGTCCCTTACGACTAGCGGATACAATGAGCAGTTCTTC	CAISESLTTSGYNEQFF
once	.	TRBV30	TRBJ1-1	TGTGCCTGGGACGCCGGGACCGGGACTGAAGCTTTCTTT	CAWDAGTGTEAFF
.	TRBD1	TRBV19	TRBJ1-5	TGTGCCAGTAGTACGACAGGGGAAGATCAGCCCCAGCATTTT	CASSTTGEDQPQHF
.	TRBD1	TRBV5-4	TRBJ2-5	TGTGCCAGCAGCTTGGCTCCGACAGGGGGTCAAGAGACCCAGTACTTC	CASSLAPTGGQETQYF
.	.	TRBV28	TRBJ1-2	TGTGCCAGCCGAAGCACAGGTCTCTATGGCTACACCTTC	CASRSTGLYGYTF
.	TRBD1	TRBV2	TRBJ1-1	TGTGCCAGCAGTCCCTTTCAGGGGGTGGGCACTGAAGCTTTCTTT	CASSPFQGVGTEAFF
.	.	TRBV5-4	TRBJ2-7	TGTGCCAGCAGCTTGGGGGGGTTTGGGGGCCCCTACGAGCAGTACTTC	CASSLGGFGGPYEQYF
.	.	TRBV7-9	TRBJ1-4	TGTGCCAGCAGCTTACCGGGGGGCGAAAAACTGTTTTTT	CASSLPGGEKLFF
once	TRBD1	TRBV5-6	TRBJ2-4	TGTGCCAGCAGCTTGGACAGGGGGCCAATAGCCAAAAACATTCAGTACTTC	CASSLDRGPIAKNIQYF
.	.	TRBV7-2	TRBJ1-1	TGTGCCAGCAGCTTAGCCAGGGCGAACACTGAAGCTTTCTTT	CASSLARANTEAFF
.	.	TRBV9	TRBJ2-5	TGTGCCAGCAGCGTTTACTCGGAGGCCCAGGAGACCCAGTACTTC	CASSVYSEAQETQYF
.	TRBD2	TRBV10-3	TRBJ2-5	TGTGCCATCAGTTCCGGGACTAGCGGGAACCAAGAGACCCAGTACTTC	CAISSGTSGNQETQYF
.	.	TRBV28	TRBJ2-7	TGTGCCAGCAAGGGTTCCCCCCCGTCCTACGAGCAGTACTTC	CASKGSPPSYEQYF
.	.	TRBV7-3	TRBJ2-7	TGTGCCAGCTTGACTACCTCCTACGAGCAGTACTTC	CASLTTSYEQYF
.	.	TRBV19	TRBJ1-2	TGTGCCAGTAGTATGGGCGGGAGAGGCTACACCTTC	CASSMGGRGYTF
.	.	TRBV5-1	TRBJ1-1	TGCGCCAGCAGCTCCGGGACTCTGAACACTGAAGCTTTCTTT	CASSSGTLNTEAFF
once	.	TRBV9	TRBJ2-2	TGTGCCAGCAGCCCCTTGGGACTCATTTCAACCGGGGAGCTGTTTTTT	CASSPLGLISTGELFF
.	.	TRBV25-1	TRBJ1-3	TGTGCCAGCAGTCCCGGCCCCACCATATATTTT	CASSPGPTIYF
.	.	TRBV11-2	TRBJ1-1	TGTGCCAGCAGCTTAGGTATAACAGGGAAAACTGAAGCTTTCTTT	CASSLGITGKTEAFF
.	TRBD2	TRBV7-9	TRBJ2-2	TGTGCCAGCAGCATAAGTAGCGGGAGACGTACCGGGGAGCTGTTTTTT	CASSISSGRRTGELFF
.	.	TRBV6-5	TRBJ1-1	TGTGCCAGCAGACGGGAGGCGGACACTGAAGCTTTCTTT	CASRREADTEAFF
.	.	TRBV28	TRBJ1-5	TGTGCCAGCAGTTTAGAGAGGGGTGCTATGCCCCAGCATTTT	CASSLERGAMPQHF
.	TRBD1	TRBV30	TRBJ1-1	TGTGCCTGGAGGGACAGGGTTGAAGCTTTCTTT	CAWRDRVEAFF
.	.	TRBV7-6	TRBJ2-2	TGTGCCAGCAGCTTACAACAGGGCCGGAGGGGCACCGGGGAGCTGTTTTTT	CASSLQQGRRGTGELFF
once	TRBD1	TRBV5-1	TRBJ1-1	TGCGCCAGCAGCTTAATAACAGGGGGGAACACTGAAGCTTTCTTT	CASSLITGGNTEAFF
.	.	TRBV6-1	TRBJ1-1	TGTGCCAGCACTGGGTGGGTGAACACTGAAGCTTTCTTT	CASTGWVNTEAFF
.	TRBD1	TRBV2	TRBJ1-2	TGTGCCAGCAGTAGACAGGGGGAAGTGAATGGCTACACCTTC	CASSRQGEVNGYTF
.	.	TRBV25-1	TRBJ1-5	TGTGCCAGCAGTGAATCGGGCAAAGGAAGGGATCAGCCCCAGCATTTT	CASSESGKGRDQPQHF
.	TRBD2	TRBV5-4	TRBJ2-7	TGTGCCAGCAGCACGGGACTAGCGGGAGGTTCTTACGAGCAGTACTTC	CASSTGLAGGSYEQYF
.	.	TRBV18	TRBJ2-2	TGTGCCAGCTCACCACGGGGCACCTCTGACACCGGGGAGCTGTTTTTT	CASSPRGTSDTGELFF
.	.	TRBV6-5	TRBJ2-1	TGTGCCAGCAGTTACTCGTGGGTCTACAATGAGCAGTTCTTC	CASSYSWVYNEQFF
few	TRBD2	TRBV7-9	TRBJ2-3	TGTGCCAGCAGCTTAGCGCAGGGTAGCGGGGCTAACTGGGAGCAGTATTTT	CASSLAQGSGANWEQYF